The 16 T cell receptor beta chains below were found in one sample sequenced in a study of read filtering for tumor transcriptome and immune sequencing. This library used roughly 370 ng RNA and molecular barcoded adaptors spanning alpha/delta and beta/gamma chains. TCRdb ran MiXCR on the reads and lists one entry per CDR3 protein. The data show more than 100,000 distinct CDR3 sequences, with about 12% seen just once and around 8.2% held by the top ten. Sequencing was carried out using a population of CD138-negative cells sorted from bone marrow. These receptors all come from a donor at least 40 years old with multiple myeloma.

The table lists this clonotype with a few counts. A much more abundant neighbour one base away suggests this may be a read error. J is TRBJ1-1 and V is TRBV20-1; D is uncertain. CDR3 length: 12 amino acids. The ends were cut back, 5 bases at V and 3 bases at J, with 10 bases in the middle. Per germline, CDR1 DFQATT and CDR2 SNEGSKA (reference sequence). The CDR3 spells CSAGGWDTEAFF. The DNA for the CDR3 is TGCAGTGCTGGAGGCTGGGACACTGAAGCTTTCTTT.

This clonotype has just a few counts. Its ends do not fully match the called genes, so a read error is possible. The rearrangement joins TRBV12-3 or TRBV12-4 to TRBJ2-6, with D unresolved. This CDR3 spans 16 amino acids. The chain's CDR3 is CASNLALPSGANVLTF. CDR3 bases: TGTGCCAGCAATTTAGCCCTTCCCTCTGGGGCCAACGTCCTGACTTTC.

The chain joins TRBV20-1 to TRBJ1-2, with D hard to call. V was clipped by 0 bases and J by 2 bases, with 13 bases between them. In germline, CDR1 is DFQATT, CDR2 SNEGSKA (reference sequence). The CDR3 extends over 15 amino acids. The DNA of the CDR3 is TGCAGTGCTAGAGATAGCGCAAGGGCCAACTATGGCTACACCTTC. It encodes CSARDSARANYGYTF.

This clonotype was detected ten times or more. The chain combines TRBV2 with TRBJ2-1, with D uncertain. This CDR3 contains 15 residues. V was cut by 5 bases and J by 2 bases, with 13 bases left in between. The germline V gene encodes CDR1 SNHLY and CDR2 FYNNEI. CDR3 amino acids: CASSSRRRPYNEQFF. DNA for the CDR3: TGTGCCAGCAGTTCCCGCCGGCGGCCCTACAATGAGCAGTTCTTC.

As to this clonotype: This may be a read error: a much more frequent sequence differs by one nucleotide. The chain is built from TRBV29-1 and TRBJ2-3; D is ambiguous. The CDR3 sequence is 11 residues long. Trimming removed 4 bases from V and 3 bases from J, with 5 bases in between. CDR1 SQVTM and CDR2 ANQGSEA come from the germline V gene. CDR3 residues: CSVGVTDTQYF. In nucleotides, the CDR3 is TGCAGCGTTGGTGTTACAGATACGCAGTATTTT.

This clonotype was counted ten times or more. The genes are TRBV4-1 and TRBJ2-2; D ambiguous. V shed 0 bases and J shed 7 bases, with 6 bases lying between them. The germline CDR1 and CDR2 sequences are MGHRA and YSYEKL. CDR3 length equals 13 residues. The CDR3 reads CASSQDSRGELFF. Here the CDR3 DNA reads TGCGCCAGCAGCCAAGATTCCCGCGGGGAGCTGTTTTTT.

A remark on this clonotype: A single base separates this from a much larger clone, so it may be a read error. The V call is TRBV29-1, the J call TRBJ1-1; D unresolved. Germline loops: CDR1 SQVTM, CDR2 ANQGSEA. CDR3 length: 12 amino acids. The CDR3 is CIYSQMNTEAFF. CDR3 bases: TGCATATACAGCCAGATGAACACTGAAGCTTTCTTT.

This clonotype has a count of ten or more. CDR3 sequence (DNA): TGTGCCAGCAGCGTAGGAGACAGCAATCAGCCCCAGCATTTT. Protein sequence: CASSVGDSNQPQHF. The chain employs TRBV9 and TRBJ1-5; unclear D gene. The CDR3 is 14 amino acids. V dropped 0 bases and J dropped 1 base, with 5 bases sitting between them. Germline V gene data show CDR1 as SGDLS and CDR2 as YYNGEE.

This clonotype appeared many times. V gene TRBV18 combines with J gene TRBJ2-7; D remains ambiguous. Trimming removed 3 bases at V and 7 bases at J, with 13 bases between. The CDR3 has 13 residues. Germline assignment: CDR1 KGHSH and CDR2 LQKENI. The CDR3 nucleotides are TGTGCCAGCTCACCGCCCGACGTTCTGGAGCAGTACTTC. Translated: CASSPPDVLEQYF.

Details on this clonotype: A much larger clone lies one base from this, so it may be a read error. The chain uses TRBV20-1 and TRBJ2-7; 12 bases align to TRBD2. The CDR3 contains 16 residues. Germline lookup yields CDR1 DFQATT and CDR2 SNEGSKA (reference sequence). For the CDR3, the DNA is TGCAGTACTAGCGCCAGCCTAGCGGGAGGGACCTACGAGCAGTACTTC. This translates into CSTSASLAGGTYEQYF.

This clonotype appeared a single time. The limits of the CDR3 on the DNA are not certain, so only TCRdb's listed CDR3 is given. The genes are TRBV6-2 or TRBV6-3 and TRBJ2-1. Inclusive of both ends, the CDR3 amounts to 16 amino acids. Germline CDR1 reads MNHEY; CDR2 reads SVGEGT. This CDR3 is CASSSSAASSFNEQFF.

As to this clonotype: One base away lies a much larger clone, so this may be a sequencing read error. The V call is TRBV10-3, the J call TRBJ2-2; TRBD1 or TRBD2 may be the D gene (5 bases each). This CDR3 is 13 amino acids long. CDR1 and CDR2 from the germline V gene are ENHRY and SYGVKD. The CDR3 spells CAISKRDLGEPFF. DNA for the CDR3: TGTGCCATTTCAAAGAGGGACCTCGGGGAGCCGTTTTTT.

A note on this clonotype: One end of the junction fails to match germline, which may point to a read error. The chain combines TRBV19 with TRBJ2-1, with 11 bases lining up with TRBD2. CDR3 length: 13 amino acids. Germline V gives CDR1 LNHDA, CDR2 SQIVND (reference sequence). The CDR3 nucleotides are TGTGCCAGTAGAGGTAATAGCGGGAGGGCCATGTACTTC. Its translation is CASRGNSGRAMYF.

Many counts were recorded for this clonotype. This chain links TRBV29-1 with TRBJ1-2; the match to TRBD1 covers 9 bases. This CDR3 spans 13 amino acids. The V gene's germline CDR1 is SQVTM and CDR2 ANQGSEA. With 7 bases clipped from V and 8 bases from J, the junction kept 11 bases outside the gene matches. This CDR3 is CSAGPQGAGGYTF. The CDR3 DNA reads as TGCAGCGCCGGCCCACAGGGGGCTGGAGGCTACACCTTC.

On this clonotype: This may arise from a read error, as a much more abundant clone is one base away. The CDR3 DNA reads TGTGCCTGGAGTGTTAGGGCGACAAGGAATCAGCCCCAGCATTTT. It specifies CAWSVRATRNQPQHF. The gene calls are TRBV30 and TRBJ1-5; no firm D call. Germline V gives CDR1 GTSNPN, CDR2 SVGIG (reference sequence). CDR3 length: 15 amino acids. Trimming left V 0 bases short and J 4 bases short, with 13 bases between.

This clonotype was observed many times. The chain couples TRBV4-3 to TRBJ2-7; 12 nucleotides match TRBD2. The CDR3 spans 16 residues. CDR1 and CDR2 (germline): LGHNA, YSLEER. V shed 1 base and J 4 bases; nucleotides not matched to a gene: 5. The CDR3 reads CASSQALAGGPYEQYF. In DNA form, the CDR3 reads TGCGCCAGCAGCCAAGCCCTAGCGGGAGGGCCGTACGAGCAGTACTTC.